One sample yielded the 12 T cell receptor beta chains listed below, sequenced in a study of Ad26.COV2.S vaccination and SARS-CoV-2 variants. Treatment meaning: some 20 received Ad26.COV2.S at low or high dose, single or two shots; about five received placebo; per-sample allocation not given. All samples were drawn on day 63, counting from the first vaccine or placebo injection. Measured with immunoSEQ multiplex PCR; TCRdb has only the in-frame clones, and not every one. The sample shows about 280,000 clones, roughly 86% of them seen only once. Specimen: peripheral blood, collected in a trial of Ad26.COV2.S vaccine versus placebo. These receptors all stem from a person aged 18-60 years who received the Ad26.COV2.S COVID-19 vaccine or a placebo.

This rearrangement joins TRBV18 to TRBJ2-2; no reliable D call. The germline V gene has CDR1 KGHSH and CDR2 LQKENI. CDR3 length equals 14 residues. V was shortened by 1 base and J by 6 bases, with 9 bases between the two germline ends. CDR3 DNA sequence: TGTGCCAGCTCACCACTGCCGGACGCCGGGGAGCTGTTTTTT. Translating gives CASSPLPDAGELFF. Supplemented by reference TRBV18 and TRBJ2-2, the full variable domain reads NAGVMQNPRHLVRRRGQEARLRCSPMKGHSHVYWYRQLPEEGLKFMVYLQKENIIDESGMPKERFSAEFPKEGPSILRIQQVVRGDSAAYFCASSPLPDAGELFFGEGSRLTVL.

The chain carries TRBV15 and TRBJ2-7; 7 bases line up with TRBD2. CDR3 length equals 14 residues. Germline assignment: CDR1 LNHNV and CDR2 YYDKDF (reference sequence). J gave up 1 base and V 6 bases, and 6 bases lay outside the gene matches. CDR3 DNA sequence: TGTGCCACCAGTGAGAATAGCGGGTCCTACGAGCAGTACTTC. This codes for CATSENSGSYEQYF.

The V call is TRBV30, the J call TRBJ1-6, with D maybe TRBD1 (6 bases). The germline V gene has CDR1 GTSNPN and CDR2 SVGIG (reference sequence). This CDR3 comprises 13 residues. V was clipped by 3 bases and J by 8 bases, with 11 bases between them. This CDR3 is CAWSQGKYSPLHF. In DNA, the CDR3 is TGTGCCTGGAGCCAGGGGAAATATTCACCCCTCCACTTT. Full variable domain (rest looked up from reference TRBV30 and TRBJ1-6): SQTIHQWPATLVQPVGSPLSLECTVEGTSNPNLYWYRQAAGRGLQLLFYSVGIGQISSEVPQNLSASRPQDRQFILSSKKLLLSDSGFYLCAWSQGKYSPLHFGNGTRLTVT.

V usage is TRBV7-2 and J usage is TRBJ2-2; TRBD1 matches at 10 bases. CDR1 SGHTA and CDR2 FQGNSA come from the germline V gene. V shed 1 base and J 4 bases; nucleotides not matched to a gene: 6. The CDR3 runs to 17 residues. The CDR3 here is CASSLGRTGGLTGELFF. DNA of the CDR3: TGTGCCAGCAGCTTAGGTCGGACAGGGGGACTCACCGGGGAGCTGTTTTTT.

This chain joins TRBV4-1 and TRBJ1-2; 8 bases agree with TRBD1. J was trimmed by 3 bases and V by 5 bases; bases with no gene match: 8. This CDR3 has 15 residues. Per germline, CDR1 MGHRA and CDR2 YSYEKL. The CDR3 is CASSTTRGLDYGYTF. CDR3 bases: TGCGCCAGCAGCACCACCAGGGGGCTCGACTATGGCTACACCTTC.

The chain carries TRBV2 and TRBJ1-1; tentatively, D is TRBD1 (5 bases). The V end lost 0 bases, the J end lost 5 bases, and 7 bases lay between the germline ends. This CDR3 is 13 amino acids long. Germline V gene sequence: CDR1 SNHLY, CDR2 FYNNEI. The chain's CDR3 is CASSEAGGTEAFF. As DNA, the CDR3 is TGTGCCAGCAGTGAAGCGGGGGGGACTGAAGCTTTCTTT. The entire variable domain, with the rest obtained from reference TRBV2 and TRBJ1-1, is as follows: EPEVTQTPSHQVTQMGQEVILRCVPISNHLYFYWYRQILGQKVEFLVSFYNNEISEKSEIFDDQFSVERPDGSNFTLKIRSTKLEDSAMYFCASSEAGGTEAFFGQGTRLTVV.

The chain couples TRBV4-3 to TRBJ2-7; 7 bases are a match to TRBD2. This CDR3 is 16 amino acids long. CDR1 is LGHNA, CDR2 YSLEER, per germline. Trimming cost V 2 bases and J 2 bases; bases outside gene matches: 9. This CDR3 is CASSQMDERGTYEQYF. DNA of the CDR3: TGCGCCAGCAGCCAAATGGACGAGCGGGGAACCTACGAGCAGTACTTC.

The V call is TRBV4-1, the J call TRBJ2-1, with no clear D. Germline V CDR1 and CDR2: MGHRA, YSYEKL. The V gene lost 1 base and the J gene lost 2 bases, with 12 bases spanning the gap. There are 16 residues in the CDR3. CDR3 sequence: CASSQGLVFPYNEQFF. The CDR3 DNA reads TGCGCCAGCAGCCAAGGGTTAGTTTTCCCCTACAATGAGCAGTTCTTC.

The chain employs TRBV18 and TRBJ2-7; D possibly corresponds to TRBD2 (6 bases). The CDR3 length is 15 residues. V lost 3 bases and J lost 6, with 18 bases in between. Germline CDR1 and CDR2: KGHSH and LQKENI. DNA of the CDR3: TGTGCCAGCTCACCCAGTCAGGACTCCGGGGGCGAGCAGTACTTC. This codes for CASSPSQDSGGEQYF.

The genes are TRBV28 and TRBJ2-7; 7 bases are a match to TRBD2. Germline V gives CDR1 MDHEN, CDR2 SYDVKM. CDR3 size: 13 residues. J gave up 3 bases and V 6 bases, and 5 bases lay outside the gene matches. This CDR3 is CASSLPGGYEQYF. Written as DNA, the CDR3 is TGTGCCAGCAGCCTCCCGGGAGGCTACGAGCAGTACTTC.

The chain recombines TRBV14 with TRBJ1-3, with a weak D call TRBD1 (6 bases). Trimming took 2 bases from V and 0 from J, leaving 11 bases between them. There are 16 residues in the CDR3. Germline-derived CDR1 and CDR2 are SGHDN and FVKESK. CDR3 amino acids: CASSQRLGGSGNTIYF. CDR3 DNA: TGTGCCAGCAGCCAAAGGCTAGGGGGCTCTGGAAACACCATATATTTT.

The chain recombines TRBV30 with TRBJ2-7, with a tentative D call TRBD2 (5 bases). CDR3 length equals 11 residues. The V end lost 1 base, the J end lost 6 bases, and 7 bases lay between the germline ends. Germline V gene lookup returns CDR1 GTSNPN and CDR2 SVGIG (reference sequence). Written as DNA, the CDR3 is TGTGCCTGGAGTGGCGAGGGCGAGCAGTACTTC. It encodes CAWSGEGEQYF. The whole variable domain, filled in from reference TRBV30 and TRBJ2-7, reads SQTIHQWPATLVQPVGSPLSLECTVEGTSNPNLYWYRQAAGRGLQLLFYSVGIGQISSEVPQNLSASRPQDRQFILSSKKLLLSDSGFYLCAWSGEGEQYFGPGTRLTVT.